This passage covers 20 T cell receptor beta chains from one sample sequenced in a study of blood T cell repertoires in COVID-19. Assay: immunoSEQ multiplex PCR; the TCRdb copy retains only in-frame clones and omits some. The sample lists about 330,000 clones, around 89% occurring once. Sequencing was done on a sample of peripheral blood. Every receptor here comes from a woman in her fifties or sixties with active or convalescent COVID-19.

V is TRBV7-6 and J is TRBJ1-5; D perhaps matches TRBD1 (6 bases). Trimming cost V 1 base and J 6 bases, with 13 bases left between them. The germline gives CDR1 SGHVS, CDR2 FNYEAQ. This CDR3 has 15 residues. The DNA for the CDR3 is TGTGCCAGCAGCTTAGAGGGGGAAGTTGGTCAGCCCCAGCATTTT. This sequence encodes CASSLEGEVGQPQHF.

The chain has TRBV2 and TRBJ2-3; TRBD2 matches at 8 bases. Germline values: CDR1 SNHLY, CDR2 FYNNEI. The CDR3 length is 13 residues. Losses at the gene ends were 7 bases for V and 3 bases for J; bases not matched to a gene: 3. CDR3 sequence reads: CASISGGTDTQYF. DNA for the CDR3: TGTGCCAGCATCAGCGGGGGAACAGATACGCAGTATTTT. Together with reference TRBV2 and TRBJ2-3, the CDR3 gives the full variable domain: EPEVTQTPSHQVTQMGQEVILRCVPISNHLYFYWYRQILGQKVEFLVSFYNNEISEKSEIFDDQFSVERPDGSNFTLKIRSTKLEDSAMYFCASISGGTDTQYFGPGTRLTVL.

The rearrangement uses TRBV7-6 and TRBJ2-7, with 7 bases lining up with TRBD1. J was trimmed by 7 bases and V by 1 base; bases with no gene match: 7. The germline V gene encodes CDR1 SGHVS and CDR2 FNYEAQ. This CDR3 is 14 amino acids long. CDR3 nucleotide sequence: TGTGCCAGCAGCTTAGGGGACAGTCGCTGGGAGCAGTACTTC. Residues: CASSLGDSRWEQYF. Full variable domain (rest looked up from reference TRBV7-6 and TRBJ2-7): GAGVSQSPRYKVTKRGQDVALRCDPISGHVSLYWYRQALGQGPEFLTYFNYEAQQDKSGLPNDRFSAERPEGSISTLTIQRTEQRDSAMYRCASSLGDSRWEQYFGPGTRLTVT.

This chain connects TRBV19 to TRBJ1-1, with D tentatively TRBD1 (6 bases). This CDR3 has 14 residues. V was clipped by 3 bases and J by 1 base, with 9 bases between them. The germline CDR1 and CDR2 sequences are LNHDA and SQIVND (reference sequence). CDR3 coding DNA: TGTGCCAGTAGTATTGGGGGACAGAACACTGAAGCTTTCTTT. Protein sequence: CASSIGGQNTEAFF.

This chain joins TRBV5-1 and TRBJ2-1, with D possibly matching TRBD1 (6 bases). This CDR3 has 15 residues. From germline, CDR1 is SGHRS and CDR2 YFSETQ. V was trimmed by 1 base and J by 4 bases, leaving 12 bases between them. The CDR3 DNA reads TGCGCCAGCAGCTTGACAGGGTTCGGGTACAATGAGCAGTTCTTC. It translates to CASSLTGFGYNEQFF.

This sequence joins TRBV7-9 and TRBJ2-3; TRBD2 might be the D (6 bases). This CDR3 spans 14 amino acids. Germline-derived CDR1 and CDR2 are SEHNR and FQNEAQ (reference sequence). With 5 bases removed from V and 2 bases from J, the gap between germline ends came to 11 bases. CDR3 region: CASSPGLPTDTQYF. In DNA, the CDR3 is TGTGCCAGCAGCCCGGGACTGCCCACAGATACGCAGTATTTT.

This clone has just a few counts. The V call is TRBV2, the J call TRBJ1-1; D not certain. There are 13 residues in the CDR3. Germline CDR1 reads SNHLY; CDR2 reads FYNNEI. V was cut by 6 bases and J by 5 bases, with 13 bases left in between. CDR3 in amino acids: CASRREGRTEAFF. CDR3 DNA: TGTGCCAGCAGGAGGGAGGGTAGGACTGAAGCTTTCTTT.

The rearrangement uses TRBV9 and TRBJ2-2; D is possibly TRBD2 (5 bases). Germline assignment: CDR1 SGDLS and CDR2 YYNGEE. The CDR3 loop spans 16 amino acids. V lost 3 bases to trimming and J lost 3 bases, with 15 bases between them. CDR3 protein: CASSARAGVDTGELFF. CDR3 nucleotides: TGTGCCAGCAGCGCCCGTGCCGGGGTCGACACCGGGGAGCTGTTTTTT.

V and J are TRBV27 and TRBJ2-7, with 7 nucleotides matching TRBD1. V gave up 3 bases and J gave up 3 bases; unmatched junction bases: 11. CDR3 size: 16 residues. Germline V gene lookup returns CDR1 MNHEY and CDR2 SMNVEV (reference sequence). For the CDR3, the DNA is TGTGCCAGCAGTTTCTCAGCCGGGACAGTAGGCTACGAGCAGTACTTC. It encodes CASSFSAGTVGYEQYF.

The CDR3 DNA is TGTGCCATCTGTGCAGTCGCTAACTATGGCTACACCTTC. Protein: CAICAVANYGYTF. This chain connects TRBV10-3 to TRBJ1-2, with D uncertain. The CDR3 is made up of 13 amino acids. The V gene's germline CDR1 is ENHRY and CDR2 SYGVKD. Trimming took 8 bases from V and 0 from J, leaving 10 bases between them.

This chain links TRBV6-5 with TRBJ1-5, with TRBD1 matching 8 bases. Germline V gene sequence: CDR1 MNHEY, CDR2 SVGAGI. V shed 8 bases and J 6 bases; nucleotides not matched to a gene: 9. This CDR3 contains 14 residues. CDR3: CASESGGVGQPQHF. The CDR3, as DNA: TGTGCCAGCGAATCAGGGGGCGTTGGTCAGCCCCAGCATTTT.

The chain links TRBV30 to TRBJ1-2; 7 bases line up with TRBD1. This CDR3 comprises 14 residues. Looked up from germline, CDR1 is GTSNPN and CDR2 is SVGIG (reference sequence). The J segment lost 2 bases and the V segment lost 5 bases, leaving 8 bases of the junction unmatched. CDR3 sequence: CAWDPGQHNYGYTF. The CDR3 DNA reads as TGTGCCTGGGATCCGGGACAGCACAACTATGGCTACACCTTC.

This chain joins TRBV6-2 or TRBV6-3 and TRBJ2-7; 14 nucleotides line up with TRBD2. Per germline, CDR1 MNHEY and CDR2 SVGEGT. V was clipped by 5 bases and J by 3 bases; unmatched bases: 9. This CDR3 is 17 amino acids long. CDR3 DNA: TGTGCCAGCAGTCTCGGGACTAGCGGGAGTACCGTCTACGAGCAGTACTTC. This translates into CASSLGTSGSTVYEQYF.

The chain employs TRBV5-1 and TRBJ1-1; 11 nucleotides line up with TRBD1. The J segment lost 1 base and the V segment lost 1 base, leaving 3 bases of the junction unmatched. Germline V gene data show CDR1 as SGHRS and CDR2 as YFSETQ. The CDR3 extends over 16 amino acids. CDR3 amino acids: CASSLTGTGGNTEAFF. The CDR3 region has the DNA TGCGCCAGCAGCTTGACCGGGACAGGGGGGAACACTGAAGCTTTCTTT.

The V and J genes are TRBV5-1 and TRBJ2-7; possible D gene TRBD1, 5 bases. With 2 bases removed from V and 2 bases from J, the gap between germline ends came to 14 bases. The length of the CDR3 is 15 residues. Germline-derived CDR1 and CDR2 are SGHRS and YFSETQ. CDR3 sequence: CASSLGDSMTYEQYF. DNA of the CDR3: TGCGCCAGCAGCTTAGGAGACAGCATGACCTACGAGCAGTACTTC.

This clone was counted between two and nine times. The chain combines TRBV7-9 with TRBJ2-7; tentatively, D is TRBD2 (5 bases). CDR3 length equals 13 residues. Germline V gene lookup returns CDR1 SEHNR and CDR2 FQNEAQ (reference sequence). The ends were cut back, 3 bases at V and 1 base at J, with 7 bases in the middle. The CDR3 sequence: CASSFRDSYEQYF. The CDR3, as DNA: TGTGCCAGCAGCTTCCGGGATTCCTACGAGCAGTACTTC.

The chain has TRBV5-1 and TRBJ2-3, with 8 bases that match TRBD2. The V segment lost 4 bases and the J segment 4 bases; nucleotides outside the gene matches: 5. Germline V gene data show CDR1 as SGHRS and CDR2 as YFSETQ. The CDR3 is 14 amino acids. CDR3 sequence (DNA): TGCGCCAGCAGCCCTGGAGCGGGAGCAGATACGCAGTATTTT. Translating gives CASSPGAGADTQYF.

The gene calls are TRBV9 and TRBJ2-7; TRBD2 agrees at 10 bases. In germline, CDR1 is SGDLS, CDR2 YYNGEE. V lost 0 bases, J lost 4 bases, and 7 bases stayed unmatched. CDR3 length equals 16 residues. The CDR3 is CASSVEPSGSSYEQYF. DNA of the CDR3: TGTGCCAGCAGCGTAGAGCCTAGCGGGAGTTCTTACGAGCAGTACTTC. Full variable domain (remainder filled in from reference TRBV9 and TRBJ2-7): DSGVTQTPKHLITATGQRVTLRCSPRSGDLSVYWYQQSLDQGLQFLIQYYNGEERAKGNILERFSAQQFPDLHSELNLSSLELGDSALYFCASSVEPSGSSYEQYFGPGTRLTVT.

This clone was observed a handful of times. The gene calls are TRBV27 and TRBJ2-7, with D maybe TRBD2 (5 bases). Germline V lookup: CDR1 MNHEY, CDR2 SMNVEV (reference sequence). The CDR3 covers 13 residues. V was shortened by 5 bases and J by 1 base, with 9 bases between the two germline ends. The DNA of the CDR3 is TGTGCCAGCAGTGCGAGCGGATCCTACGAGCAGTACTTC. Its translation: CASSASGSYEQYF.

The rearrangement links TRBV6-2 or TRBV6-3 to TRBJ1-6, with 8 bases fitting TRBD1. From germline, CDR1 is MNHEY and CDR2 SVGEGT. Trimming at V came to 6 bases and at J to 6 bases, leaving 7 bases not matched to a gene. CDR3 length equals 15 residues. The CDR3 DNA sequence: TGTGCCAGCAGCCAGAGGACAGGGACTAATTCACCCCTCCACTTT. It yields the protein CASSQRTGTNSPLHF.